The next 17 T cell receptor beta chains were all read from a single sample in a study of CD8 T cells in ankylosing spondylitis. MiXCR, applied by TCRdb to the 5' RACE reads, yields one record per CDR3 protein. This table has roughly 130,000 distinct CDR3 sequences, over 6.5% appearing once. Sequenced sample: blood, either unsorted or a sorted T cell fraction (not recorded which). Receptors originate from a male donor with ankylosing spondylitis or in good health (not recorded which).

The table lists this clonotype with many counts. The chain has TRBV6-4 and TRBJ1-1; TRBD1 is a possible D gene (6 bases). This CDR3 comprises 15 residues. The V and J ends lost 4 bases and 3 bases respectively, with 15 bases between them. The germline CDR1 and CDR2 sequences are MRHNA and SNTAGT. CDR3 coding DNA: TGTGCCAGCAGTGTTACAGGGCGGGGGGACACTGAAGCTTTCTTT. Its translation: CASSVTGRGDTEAFF.

This clonotype showed up many times. This rearrangement joins TRBV29-1 to TRBJ2-3; D perhaps matches TRBD1 (6 bases). Trimming removed 6 bases at V and 5 bases at J, with 18 bases between. The germline gives CDR1 SQVTM, CDR2 ANQGSEA. The CDR3 consists of 14 residues. The CDR3 protein is CSVPRGGGGDTQYF. DNA of the CDR3: TGCAGCGTCCCCCGAGGGGGTGGTGGAGATACGCAGTATTTT.

This chain links TRBV28 with TRBJ2-6; D possibly corresponds to TRBD1 (5 bases). In germline, CDR1 is MDHEN, CDR2 SYDVKM. Trimming took off 7 bases at V and 4 bases at J, with 20 bases between the two ends. This CDR3 region has 17 residues. The chain's CDR3 is CASTLRAGQSGANVLTF. The CDR3 DNA reads TGTGCCAGCACCCTTCGGGCAGGACAATCCGGGGCCAACGTCCTGACTTTC.

Ten or more counts support this clonotype. The V gene is TRBV12-3 or TRBV12-4, the J gene TRBJ1-1, with D perhaps matching TRBD1 (5 bases). There are 14 residues in the CDR3. V dropped 3 bases and J dropped 4 bases, with 12 bases sitting between them. The CDR3 DNA follows: TGTGCCAGCAGTTTCCCTTTCGGGACCACTGAAGCTTTCTTT. The encoded protein is CASSFPFGTTEAFF.

This clonotype was counted many times. CDR3 loop: CASSLPDRNYGYTF. In nucleotides, the CDR3 is TGCGCCAGCAGCCTACCAGACAGAAACTATGGCTACACCTTC. The V call is TRBV5-1, the J call TRBJ1-2; a weak D match, TRBD1 (5 bases). The CDR3 is 14 residues long. Germline assignment: CDR1 SGHRS and CDR2 YFSETQ. V shed 4 bases and J shed 2 bases, with 12 bases lying between them.

This clonotype was counted many times. The rearrangement links TRBV4-1 to TRBJ1-2, with 10 bases fitting TRBD1. The V gene's germline CDR1 is MGHRA and CDR2 YSYEKL. The V gene end was trimmed by 3 bases and the J gene end by 6 bases; junction bases not matched to a gene: 4. This CDR3 has 14 residues. The CDR3 sequence: CASSHRDRGHGYTF. The CDR3 DNA is TGCGCCAGCAGCCACCGGGACAGGGGCCATGGCTACACCTTC.

In this sample, this clonotype turned up many times. The chain links TRBV18 to TRBJ2-7, with D unresolved. This CDR3 contains 15 residues. Trimming shortened V by 3 bases and J by 5 bases, and 17 bases separated the two germline ends. The germline V gene encodes CDR1 KGHSH and CDR2 LQKENI. The CDR3 DNA reads TGTGCCAGCTCACCGGGCTCAGGACGGATCAACGAGCAGTACTTC. Translating it yields CASSPGSGRINEQYF.

This clonotype was found many times. CDR3 DNA sequence: TGCGCCAGCAGCGCCGCGGACAGGCGAGACACCGGGGAGCTGTTTTTT. Its translation is CASSAADRRDTGELFF. The chain couples TRBV5-1 to TRBJ2-2, with 7 positions matching TRBD1. The germline CDR1 and CDR2 sequences are SGHRS and YFSETQ. Trimming cost V 4 bases and J 3 bases; bases outside gene matches: 9. The CDR3 has 16 residues.

This clonotype was recorded at least ten times. The chain is built from TRBV12-3 or TRBV12-4 and TRBJ2-7; weak D call: TRBD2 (6 bases). Trimming removed 5 bases at V and 2 bases at J, with 10 bases between. This CDR3 comprises 13 residues. CDR3 residues: CASSAGRAYEQYF. CDR3 nucleotide sequence: TGTGCCAGCAGTGCCGGGAGAGCCTACGAGCAGTACTTC.

This clonotype was recorded a few times. This clone may be a read error of a much larger clone one base away. V gene TRBV29-1 combines with J gene TRBJ1-2; TRBD1 is a possible D gene (5 bases). The CDR3 is made up of 14 amino acids. CDR1 SQVTM and CDR2 ANQGSEA come from the germline V gene. As DNA, the CDR3 is TGCAGCGTTGCATTAGTGGGGCAGATCTATGGCTACCCCTTC. Protein: CSVALVGQIYGYPF. The full variable domain, in which reference TRBV29-1 and TRBJ1-2 provide the parts outside the CDR3, is SAVISQKPSRDICQRGTSLTIQCQVDSQVTMMFWYRQQPGQSLTLIATANQGSEATYESGFVIDKFPISRPNLTFSTLTVSNMSPEDSSIYLCSVALVGQIYGYPFGSGTRLTVV.

The J gene is TRBJ2-2, the V gene TRBV21-1. TRBV21-1 constitutes a pseudogene. The CDR3 runs 16 residues. This chain's CDR3 is CASSKGAWENTGELFF. DNA of the CDR3: TGTGCCAGCAGCAAAGGGGCTTGGGAGAACACCGGGGAGCTGTTTTTT.

This clonotype has ten or more counts. J is TRBJ1-1 and V is TRBV7-2; D is undetermined. The germline gives CDR1 SGHTA, CDR2 FQGNSA. V lost 1 base and J lost 1, with 7 bases in between. This CDR3 is 14 amino acids long. CDR3 in amino acids: CASSLDGANTEAFF. Written as DNA, the CDR3 is TGTGCCAGCAGCTTAGACGGAGCGAACACTGAAGCTTTCTTT.

This clonotype occurred many times. The V and J genes are TRBV29-1 and TRBJ1-1, with 9 bases fitting TRBD1. The length of the CDR3 is 14 residues. The V gene's germline CDR1 is SQVTM and CDR2 ANQGSEA. Trimming cost V 7 bases and J 1 base; bases outside gene matches: 7. The CDR3 DNA sequence: TGCAGCGGAACCTTGGGACAGGGGAACACTGAAGCTTTCTTT. Protein sequence: CSGTLGQGNTEAFF. Variable domain in full (rest from reference TRBV29-1 and TRBJ1-1): SAVISQKPSRDICQRGTSLTIQCQVDSQVTMMFWYRQQPGQSLTLIATANQGSEATYESGFVIDKFPISRPNLTFSTLTVSNMSPEDSSIYLCSGTLGQGNTEAFFGQGTRLTVV.

This clonotype was seen ten or more times. The V call is TRBV5-1, the J call TRBJ1-2, with D tentatively TRBD1 (6 bases). Germline loops: CDR1 SGHRS, CDR2 YFSETQ. This CDR3 comprises 16 residues. Trimming shortened V by 0 bases and J by 1 base, and 13 bases separated the two germline ends. CDR3 bases: TGCGCCAGCAGCTTGGATGGGGGGGCGAGTAACTATGGCTACACCTTC. This translates into CASSLDGGASNYGYTF.

This clonotype has just a few counts. The rearrangement joins TRBV5-1 to TRBJ2-3; 11 nucleotides align to TRBD2. Germline values: CDR1 SGHRS, CDR2 YFSETQ. The CDR3 runs to 17 residues. V dropped 3 bases and J dropped 0; count of bases not matched to a gene: 6. CDR3 nucleotides: TGCGCCAGCAGCTGGGCCGGGACTAGCGGAAGCACAGATACGCAGTATTTT. Translating it yields CASSWAGTSGSTDTQYF.

This clonotype was detected many times. The J gene is TRBJ2-7, the V gene TRBV29-1; unclear D gene. The CDR3 is 13 amino acids. CDR1 SQVTM and CDR2 ANQGSEA come from the germline V gene. Trimming stripped 7 bases from V and 3 bases from J, with 16 bases between. The CDR3 nucleotides read TGCAGCGCCCTAAATAGGGATCGCTACGAGCAGTACTTC. Amino acid sequence: CSALNRDRYEQYF.

This clonotype showed up many times. The rearrangement links TRBV20-1 to TRBJ1-2, with 9 bases that match TRBD1. V trimming: 5 bases; J trimming: 4 bases; junction bases outside the gene matches: 5. This CDR3 has 13 residues. Looked up from germline, CDR1 is DFQATT and CDR2 is SNEGSKA (reference sequence). CDR3 sequence reads: CSAATGGFYGYTF. Written as DNA, the CDR3 is TGCAGTGCTGCGACAGGGGGTTTCTATGGCTACACCTTC.